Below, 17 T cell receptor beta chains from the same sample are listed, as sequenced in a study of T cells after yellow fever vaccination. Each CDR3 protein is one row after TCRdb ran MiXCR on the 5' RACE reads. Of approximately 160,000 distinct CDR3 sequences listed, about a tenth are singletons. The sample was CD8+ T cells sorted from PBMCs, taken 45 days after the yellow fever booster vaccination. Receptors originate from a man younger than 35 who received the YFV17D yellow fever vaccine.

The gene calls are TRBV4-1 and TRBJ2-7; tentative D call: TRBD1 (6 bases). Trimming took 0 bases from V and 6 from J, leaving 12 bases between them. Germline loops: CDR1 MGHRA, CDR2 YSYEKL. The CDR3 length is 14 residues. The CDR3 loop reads CASSQDRTVVEQYV. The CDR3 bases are TGCGCCAGCAGCCAAGATCGGACAGTGGTCGAGCAGTACGTC.

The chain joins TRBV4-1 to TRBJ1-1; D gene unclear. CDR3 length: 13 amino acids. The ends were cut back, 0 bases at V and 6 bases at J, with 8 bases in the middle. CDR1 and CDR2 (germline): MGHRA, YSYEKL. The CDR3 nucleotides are TGCGCCAGCAGCCAAGATCCAGGACCTGAAGCTTTCTTT. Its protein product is CASSQDPGPEAFF.

CDR3 sequence (DNA): TGCAGTGCTAGAAGGGGCCGTAGCTCCTATAATTCACCCCTCCACTTT. Translated, it gives CSARRGRSSYNSPLHF. This chain connects TRBV20-1 to TRBJ1-6; TRBD1 is a possible D gene (5 bases). CDR3 length equals 16 residues. Germline lookup yields CDR1 DFQATT and CDR2 SNEGSKA (reference sequence). Trimming cost V 2 bases and J 0 bases, with 11 bases left between them.

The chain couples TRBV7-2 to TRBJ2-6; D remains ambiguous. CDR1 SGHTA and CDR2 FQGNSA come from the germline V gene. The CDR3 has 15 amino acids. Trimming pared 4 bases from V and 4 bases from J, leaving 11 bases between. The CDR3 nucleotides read TGTGCCAGCAGCTCCCTCTGGGAAGGGGCCAACGTCCTGACTTTC. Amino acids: CASSSLWEGANVLTF. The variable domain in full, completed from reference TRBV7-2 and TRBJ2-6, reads GAGVSQSPSNKVTEKGKDVELRCDPISGHTALYWYRQSLGQGLEFLIYFQGNSAPDKSGLPSDRFSAERTGGSVSTLTIQRTQQEDSAVYLCASSSLWEGANVLTFGAGSRLTVL.

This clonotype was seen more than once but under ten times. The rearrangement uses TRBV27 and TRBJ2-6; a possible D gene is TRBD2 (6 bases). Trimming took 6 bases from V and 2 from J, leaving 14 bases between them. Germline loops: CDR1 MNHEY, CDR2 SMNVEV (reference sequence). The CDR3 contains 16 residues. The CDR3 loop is CASSGGPVPGANVLTF. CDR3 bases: TGTGCCAGCAGCGGGGGTCCCGTCCCTGGGGCCAACGTCCTGACTTTC. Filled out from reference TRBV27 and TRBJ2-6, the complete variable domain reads EAQVTQNPRYLITVTGKKLTVTCSQNMNHEYMSWYRQDPGLGLRQIYYSMNVEVTDKGDVPEGYKVSRKEKRNFPLILESPSPNQTSLYFCASSGGPVPGANVLTFGAGSRLTVL.

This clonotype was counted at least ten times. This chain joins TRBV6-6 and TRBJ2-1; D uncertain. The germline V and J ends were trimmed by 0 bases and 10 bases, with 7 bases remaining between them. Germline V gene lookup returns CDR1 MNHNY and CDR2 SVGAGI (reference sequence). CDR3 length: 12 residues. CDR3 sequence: CASSYSSKEQFF. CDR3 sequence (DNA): TGTGCCAGCAGTTACTCCTCCAAGGAGCAGTTCTTC.

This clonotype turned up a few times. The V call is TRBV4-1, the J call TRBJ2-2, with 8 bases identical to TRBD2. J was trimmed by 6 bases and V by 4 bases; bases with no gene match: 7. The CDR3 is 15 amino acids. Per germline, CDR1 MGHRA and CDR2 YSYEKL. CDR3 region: CASSLRTSMAGELFF. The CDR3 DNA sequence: TGCGCCAGCAGCCTTAGGACTAGCATGGCCGGGGAGCTGTTTTTT.

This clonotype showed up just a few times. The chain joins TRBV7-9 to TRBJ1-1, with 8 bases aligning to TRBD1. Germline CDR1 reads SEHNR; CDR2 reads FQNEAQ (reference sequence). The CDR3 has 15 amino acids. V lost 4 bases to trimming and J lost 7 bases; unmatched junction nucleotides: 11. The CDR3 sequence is CASSSGTGADIEAFF. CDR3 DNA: TGTGCCAGCAGCTCCGGGACAGGCGCCGACATTGAAGCTTTCTTT.

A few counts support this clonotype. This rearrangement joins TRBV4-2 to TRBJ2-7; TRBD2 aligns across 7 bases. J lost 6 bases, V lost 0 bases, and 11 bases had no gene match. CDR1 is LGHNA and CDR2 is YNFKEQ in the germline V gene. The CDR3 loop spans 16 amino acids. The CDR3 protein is CASSQDPPSGGTEQYF. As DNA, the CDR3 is TGTGCCAGCAGCCAAGACCCCCCTAGCGGCGGGACCGAGCAGTACTTC.

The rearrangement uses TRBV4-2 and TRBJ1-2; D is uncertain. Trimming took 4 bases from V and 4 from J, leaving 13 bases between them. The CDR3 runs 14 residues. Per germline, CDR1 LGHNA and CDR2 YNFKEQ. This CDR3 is CASSPREDSYGYTF. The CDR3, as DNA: TGTGCCAGCAGCCCTCGGGAGGACTCCTATGGCTACACCTTC.

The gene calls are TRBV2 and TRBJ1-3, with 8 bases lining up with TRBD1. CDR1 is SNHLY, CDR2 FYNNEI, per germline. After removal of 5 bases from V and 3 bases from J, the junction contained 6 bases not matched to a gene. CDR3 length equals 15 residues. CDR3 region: CASSHGQGLGNTIYF. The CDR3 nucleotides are TGTGCCAGCAGTCACGGACAGGGCCTTGGAAACACCATATATTTT.

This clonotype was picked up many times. The CDR3, as DNA: TGTGCCAGCAGCCAGGAGGGGACGGGGGTAAAGACCCAGTACTTC. Its translation is CASSQEGTGVKTQYF. The J gene is TRBJ2-5, the V gene TRBV5-6; D may be TRBD2 (6 bases). V was trimmed by 4 bases and J by 6 bases, leaving 19 bases between them. This CDR3 region has 15 residues. Germline V gene lookup returns CDR1 SGHDT and CDR2 YYEEEE.

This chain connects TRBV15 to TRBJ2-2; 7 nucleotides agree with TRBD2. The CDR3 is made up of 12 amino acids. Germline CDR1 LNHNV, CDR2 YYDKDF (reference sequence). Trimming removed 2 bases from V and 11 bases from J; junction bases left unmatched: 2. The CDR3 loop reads CATSRPGLELFF. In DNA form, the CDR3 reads TGTGCCACCAGCAGACCGGGACTAGAGCTGTTTTTT. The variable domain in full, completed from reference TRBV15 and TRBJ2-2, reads DAMVIQNPRYQVTQFGKPVTLSCSQTLNHNVMYWYQQKSSQAPKLLFHYYDKDFNNEADTPDNFQSRRPNTSFCFLDIRSPGLGDTAMYLCATSRPGLELFFGEGSRLTVL.

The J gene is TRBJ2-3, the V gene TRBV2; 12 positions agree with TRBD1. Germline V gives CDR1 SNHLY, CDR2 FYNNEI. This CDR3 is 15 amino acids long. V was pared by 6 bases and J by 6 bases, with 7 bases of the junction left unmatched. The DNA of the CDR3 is TGTGCCAGCAGACCCCCGGGACAGGGGGCGGATACGCAGTATTTT. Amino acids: CASRPPGQGADTQYF.

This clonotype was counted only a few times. The CDR3 is CASSLFVAVSTDTQYF. The CDR3, as DNA: TGTGCCAGCAGTTTATTCGTAGCCGTCAGCACAGATACGCAGTATTTT. The chain uses TRBV12-3 or TRBV12-4 and TRBJ2-3; D is ambiguous. The CDR3 consists of 16 residues. V lost 2 bases and J 0 bases, leaving 12 bases between the germline ends.

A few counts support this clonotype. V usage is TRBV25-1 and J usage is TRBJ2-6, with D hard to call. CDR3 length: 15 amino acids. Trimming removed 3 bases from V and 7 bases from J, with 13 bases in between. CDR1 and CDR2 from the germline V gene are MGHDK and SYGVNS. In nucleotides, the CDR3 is TGTGCCAGCAGTGAGTTGGCAGGTAACGCCAACGTCCTGACTTTC. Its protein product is CASSELAGNANVLTF.

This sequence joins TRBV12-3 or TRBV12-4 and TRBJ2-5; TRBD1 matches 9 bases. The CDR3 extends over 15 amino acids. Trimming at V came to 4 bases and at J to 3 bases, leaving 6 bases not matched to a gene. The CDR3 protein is CASSSTWTGEETQYF. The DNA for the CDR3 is TGTGCCAGCAGTTCTACATGGACAGGGGAAGAGACCCAGTACTTC.